This TCR beta chain was obtained from a study of T cell changes during pregnancy in multiple sclerosis. This clone was seen more than once but under ten times. At one of its ends the junction is not consistent with the germline gene, which may arise from a read error. The table came from immunoSEQ multiplex PCR; TCRdb's copy has only in-frame clones and leaves some out. This table has approximately 72,000 clones, 80% to 95% appearing once. The source material was peripheral blood, sampled in the first trimester of pregnancy. The sequence was obtained from a female donor in good health, enrolled as a control in a pregnancy study.

The CDR3 spells CASRDWDRGRIAYGYTF. In DNA form, the CDR3 reads TGTGCGAGCAGGGACTGGGACAGGGGGCGAATCGCCTATGGCTACACCTTC. V gene TRBV2 combines with J gene TRBJ1-2; TRBD1 matches 12 bases. The germline gives CDR1 SNHLY, CDR2 FYNNEI. There are 17 residues in the CDR3. The whole variable domain, remainder taken from reference TRBV2 and TRBJ1-2, is EPEVTQTPSHQVTQMGQEVILRCVPISNHLYFYWYRQILGQKVEFLVSFYNNEISEKSEIFDDQFSVERPDGSNFTLKIRSTKLEDSAMYFCASRDWDRGRIAYGYTFGSGTRLTVV.